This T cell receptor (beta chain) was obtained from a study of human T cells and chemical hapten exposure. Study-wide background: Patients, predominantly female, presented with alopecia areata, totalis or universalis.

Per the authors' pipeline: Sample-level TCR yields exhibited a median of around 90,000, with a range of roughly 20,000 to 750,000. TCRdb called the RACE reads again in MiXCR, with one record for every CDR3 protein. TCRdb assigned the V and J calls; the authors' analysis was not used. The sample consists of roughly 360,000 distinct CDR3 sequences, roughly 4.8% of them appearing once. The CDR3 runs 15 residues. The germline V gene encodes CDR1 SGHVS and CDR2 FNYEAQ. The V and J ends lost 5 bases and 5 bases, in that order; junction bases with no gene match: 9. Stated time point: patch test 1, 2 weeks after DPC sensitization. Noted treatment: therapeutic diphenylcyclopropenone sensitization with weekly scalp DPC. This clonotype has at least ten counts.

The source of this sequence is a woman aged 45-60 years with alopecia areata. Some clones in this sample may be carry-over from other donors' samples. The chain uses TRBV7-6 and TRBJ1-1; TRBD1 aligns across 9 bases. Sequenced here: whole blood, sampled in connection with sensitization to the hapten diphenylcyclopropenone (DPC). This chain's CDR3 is CASSQPGQGWTEAFF. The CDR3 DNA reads TGTGCCAGCAGCCAACCGGGACAGGGATGGACTGAAGCTTTCTTT.